This T cell receptor beta chain emerged from a study of T cells in localized non-small cell lung cancer. CDR1 and CDR2 (germline): LNHDA, SQIVND (reference sequence). The CDR3 totals 13 residues. Trimming removed 10 bases from V and 10 bases from J; junction bases left unmatched: 10. Sequencing used immunoSEQ multiplex PCR; TCRdb keeps in-frame clones, though not all of them. This sample has about 1,900 clones; roughly 28% occur once, and the top ten carry roughly an eighth. Free of atypia, the adjacent lung was collected at least 2 cm away from the tumor margin. Remarks on this clone: The antigen is undetermined.

Study-wide results and caveats: The study sequenced only one region of the tumor. As a result, intratumor heterogeneity could not be excluded and remains possible. A denser population of T cells in blood accompanied longer overall survival. Of the top 100 tumor clones, median approximately 60 were in adjacent lung, 25 to 35 among its top 100.

The J gene is TRBJ1-4, the V gene TRBV19, with TRBD1 matching 9 bases. The specimen was normal lung tissue next to the tumor, collected before any cancer treatment. This sequence was found in a woman aged 35 to 75 with stage I lung adenocarcinoma. CDR3 bases: TGTGCCACCTCCCGGGACAGGGCTGGAAAACTGTTTTTT. It codes for CATSRDRAGKLFF. Combining the CDR3 with reference TRBV19 and TRBJ1-4 gives the whole variable domain DGGITQSPKYLFRKEGQNVTLSCEQNLNHDAMYWYRQDPGQGLRLIYYSQIVNDFQKGDIAEGYSVSREKKESFPLTVTSAQKNPTAFYLCATSRDRAGKLFFGSGTQLSVL.